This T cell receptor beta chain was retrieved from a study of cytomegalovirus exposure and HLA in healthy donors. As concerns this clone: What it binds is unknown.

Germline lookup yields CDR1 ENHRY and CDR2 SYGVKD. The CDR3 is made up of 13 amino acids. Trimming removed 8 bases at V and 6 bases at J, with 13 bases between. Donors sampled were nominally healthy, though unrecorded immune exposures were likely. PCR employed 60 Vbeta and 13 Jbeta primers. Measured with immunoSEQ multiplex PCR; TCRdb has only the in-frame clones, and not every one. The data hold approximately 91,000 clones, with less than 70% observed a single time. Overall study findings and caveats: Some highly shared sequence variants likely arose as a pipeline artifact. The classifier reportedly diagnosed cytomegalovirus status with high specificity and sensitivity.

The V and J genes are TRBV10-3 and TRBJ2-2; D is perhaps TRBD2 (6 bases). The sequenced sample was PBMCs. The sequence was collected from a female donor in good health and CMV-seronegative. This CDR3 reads CAIPGRRAGELFF. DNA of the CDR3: TGTGCCATCCCGGGACGGAGGGCCGGGGAGCTGTTTTTT.